This T cell receptor (beta chain) was sequenced for a study of blood T cell repertoires in COVID-19. For the study at large: Spain, Italy and the United States supplied samples that represented acute and convalescent COVID-19. T cells, B-cell-depleted T cells, or PBMCs provided the cDNA or gDNA that served as material.

This clone was seen a handful of times. Source study methods: The authors estimated nucleated cell counts from reference gene primer amplification. Profiling relied on immunoSEQ multiplex PCR, and the TCRdb table lists in-frame clones only, not all of them. The V and J calls and clone size are taken from that table; D and trimming were inferred from the DNA. The data contain over 110,000 clones, 88% of them singletons. Sequencing input: peripheral blood. This TCR derives from a man between 65 and 85 years old with acute or convalescent COVID-19.

This chain's CDR3 is CATCRQGKASEQYF. CDR3 coding DNA: TGTGCCACGTGCCGACAGGGTAAAGCCTCCGAGCAGTACTTC. The chain couples TRBV28 to TRBJ2-7; 7 positions agree with TRBD1. Germline V gene lookup returns CDR1 MDHEN and CDR2 SYDVKM. Losses at the gene ends were 10 bases for V and 6 bases for J; bases not matched to a gene: 15. CDR3 size: 14 residues.